This T cell receptor (beta chain) was found in a study of blood T cell repertoires in COVID-19 (dated by TCRdb to about 2020). At the level of the whole study: Collaborator samples came from the United States, Italy and Spain and covered acute and convalescent phases of COVID-19. The material from the prospective study consisted of cDNA or gDNA derived from T cells, B-cell-depleted T cells, or PBMCs. Where HLA class I and class II types were available, the types were taken from metadata supplied by the sample provider, not from assay-based typing. The samples were drawn from two sources: the first 160 participants of the ongoing ImmuneRACE study, and approximately 1,300 subjects contributed by 6 global collaborators. The dataset comprised deeply sampled blood TCRbeta repertoires from subjects exposed to, actively infected with, or recovered from COVID-19. A de-identified subject ID, COVID-19 status, age in years and sex were almost always included in the sample metadata. A freely available public database, intended as a resource for researchers studying the immune response to SARS-CoV-2, is where the repertoires were released. The research as a whole found: The quantity of clinical and demographic metadata differed by source and by participant and was supplied without curation.

TCRbeta CDR3 regions were amplified from genomic DNA by means of the immunoSEQ Assay, a bias-controlled multiplex PCR. The original pipeline was this. The number of nucleated cells in each sample was estimated by amplification of reference gene primers within the assay. To quantify the absolute abundance of each unique TCRbeta CDR3 rearrangement, sequence reads were collapsed and filtered. For each sample, productive Simpson clonality was calculated by taking the square root of Simpson's diversity index across productive rearrangements. TCRdb carries this immuneACCESS record with in-frame sequences only. Its versions omit some clonotypes, under half of them owing to an unresolved V gene in the studies checked, with the rest unexplained. The DNA was the basis for D and trimming; V, J and clone size are from that table. The sample includes some 150,000 clones, with roughly 83% observed a single time. The ten largest clones capture approximately 4% of the sample.

Participants in the prospective study were enrolled through a virtual design, were aged 18 to 89 years, and lived in roughly 26 United States geographic areas. In the prospective study, cohorts were assigned on the basis of participant-reported clinical history obtained from a screening survey and a study questionnaire. For ImmuneRACE Cohort 3, a participant was defined as recovered based on two consecutive negative NP/OP PCR tests, clearance by a healthcare professional, or resolution of symptoms. In the prospective study, mobile phlebotomists collected whole blood, serum and a nasopharyngeal or oropharyngeal swab from each participant. Over a roughly 2-month period, participants in the prospective study had the option of providing additional blood draws and questionnaires. Before DNA extraction, blood samples from the prospective study were shipped at room temperature or frozen. This clone is a singleton in its sample. The antigen it binds to is not known. No base quality information exists; no much larger clone differs at one position.

The source material was PBMCs or T cells enriched from blood (not recorded which). The sequence derives from a woman aged 50 to 65 who had recovered from COVID-19.

The CDR3 protein is CASSESRQGGGKTQYF. The bases read TGCGCCAGCAGTGAGTCGAGACAGGGGGGAGGAAAGACCCAGTACTTC. Recombination connected TRBV10-2 to TRBJ2-5; the junction holds 9 bases that match TRBD1. From the germline V gene, CDR1 is WSHSY and CDR2 is SAAADI. Taken from cysteine to phenylalanine, the CDR3 has 16 residues. Only the CDR3 DNA is retained, 48 bases long and in frame from the first base. Unmatched junction bases come to 8, with V trimmed by 0 bases and J by 6 bases.